The subject of this entry is one T cell receptor beta chain. Original data processing: For nucleated cells, counts were estimated from reference gene primer amplification. Assay used: immunoSEQ multiplex PCR; TCRdb lists only in-frame clones, some missing. For V, J and clone size, that table is used; D and trimming come from the DNA. Of some 150,000 clones in the sample, approximately 86% were seen once. V lost 3 bases to trimming and J lost 6 bases, with 4 bases between them. The CDR3 sequence is 11 residues long. Germline-derived CDR1 and CDR2 are SGDLS and YYNGEE. This sample was taken from a study of blood T cell repertoires in COVID-19. In the study overall: Samples of COVID-19 (acute and convalescent) were obtained from the United States, Italy and Spain. T cells, B-cell-depleted T cells, or PBMCs provided the cDNA or gDNA that served as material.

The sequenced sample was peripheral blood. This receptor was taken from a man between 65 and 79 years old with acute or convalescent COVID-19. The chain carries TRBV9 and TRBJ2-1, with D unclear. Here the CDR3 DNA reads TGTGCCAGCAGCGCTAGCAATGAGCAGTTCTTC. Protein product: CASSASNEQFF.